This is a list of T cell receptor beta chains from one sample in a study of blood T cell repertoires in COVID-19. The assay was immunoSEQ multiplex PCR, and TCRdb's table has in-frame clones only and misses some. The sample carries about 220,000 clones, roughly 80% recorded once. Specimen: PBMCs or T cells enriched from blood (not recorded which). Source of these receptors: a woman in her forties with acute COVID-19. The CDR3 runs from the conserved cysteine through the conserved F or W. The D gene is left open where the match is weak. Some rows mark clone size as missing; the rest say once, few, many or name a class of expanded clone.

d_call,clone_size,v_call,j_call,cdr3_nt,cdr3_aa
TRBD1,.,TRBV3-1/TRBV3-2,TRBJ1-6,TGTGCCAGCAGTCTGACAGGGGGTGAGAATTCACCCCTCCACTTT,CASSLTGGENSPLHF
TRBD1,.,TRBV3-1/TRBV3-2,TRBJ2-1,TGTGCCAGCAGCCAAGGACAGGGCCTCTACAATGAGCAGTTCTTC,CASSQGQGLYNEQFF
TRBD1,.,TRBV4-1,TRBJ1-3,TGCGCCAGCAGCCAAGTACAGGGGGCTGGAAACACCATATATTTT,CASSQVQGAGNTIYF
TRBD1,.,TRBV28,TRBJ2-3,TGTGCCAGCAGTTTTGAGGGGGCCGGTGATACGCAGTATTTT,CASSFEGAGDTQYF
TRBD1,.,TRBV6-5,TRBJ1-6,TGTGCCAGCAGTCCCGACAGGGGGCGCGCACCCCTCCACTTT,CASSPDRGRAPLHF
TRBD1,.,TRBV19,TRBJ1-2,TGTGCCAGTAGTATGGCCATCGGGACAGAAAATGGCTACACCTTC,CASSMAIGTENGYTF
TRBD2,.,TRBV10-2,TRBJ2-3,TGCGCCAGCAGTGACCTAAGCGGGAGGACAGATACGCAGTATTTT,CASSDLSGRTDTQYF
TRBD1,few,TRBV24-1,TRBJ1-4,TGTGCCACCAGTGATGGGGGACAGGGATTTGAAAAACTGTTTTTT,CATSDGGQGFEKLFF
TRBD2,.,TRBV7-9,TRBJ2-7,TGTGCCAGCAGCTTAGGGACTAGCGGGAGTTCTCACGAGCAGTACTTC,CASSLGTSGSSHEQYF
TRBD2,few,TRBV28,TRBJ2-7,TGTGCCAGCAGCCGATACGTAAGCGGGAGCTACGAGCAGTACTTC,CASSRYVSGSYEQYF
TRBD1,.,TRBV7-9,TRBJ2-1,TGTGCCAGCAGCCCCGGACATGGGACAGGATACTACAATGAGCAGTTCTTC,CASSPGHGTGYYNEQFF
TRBD1,.,TRBV5-5,TRBJ1-2,TGTGCCAGCAGCTTGGAGCGACAGGGTGGAGGCTACACCTTC,CASSLERQGGGYTF
.,.,TRBV27,TRBJ2-5,TGTGCCAGCAGTTCTTGGACAGTGAACGGCCAAGAGACCCAGTACTTC,CASSSWTVNGQETQYF
TRBD1,.,TRBV18,TRBJ2-1,TGTGCCAGCTCACCAGGGACAGGGTACGAGCAGTTCTTC,CASSPGTGYEQFF
.,.,TRBV11-2,TRBJ1-1,TGTGCCAGCAGCCAATCCCGGGGGACCCACACTGAAGCTTTCTTT,CASSQSRGTHTEAFF
TRBD2,.,TRBV5-4,TRBJ2-7,TGTGCCAACAGTGCGCCCCAGCGGGAGGACTACGAGCAGTACTTC,CANSAPQREDYEQYF
.,.,TRBV27,TRBJ2-5,TGTGCCAGCACCGGAGACAGCCGGACCCAGTACTTC,CASTGDSRTQYF
TRBD2,.,TRBV11-3,TRBJ2-1,TGTGCCAGCAGCAAGATAGCGGGGGGGCATAATGAGCAGTTCTTC,CASSKIAGGHNEQFF
.,.,TRBV19,TRBJ1-5,TGTGCCAGTAGTACCCAGGGCCCTGGCAATCAGCCCCAGCATTTT,CASSTQGPGNQPQHF